This is a list of T cell receptor beta chains from one sample in a study of early T cells in non-severe SARS-CoV-2 infection. One entry per CDR3 protein results from TCRdb running MiXCR on the 5' RACE reads. The sample contains tens of thousands of distinct CDR3 sequences, under 7.5% of which appear only once. Sequenced: whole blood. All receptors derive from an adult who was a healthcare worker with PCR-confirmed SARS-CoV-2 infection or an uninfected control (not recorded which). Both conserved end residues are part of each CDR3. A D gene is named only where the DNA matches it firmly. Some rows mark clone size as missing; the rest say once, few, many or name a class of expanded clone.

V gene	D gene	J gene	clone size	CDR3 length	CDR3 protein	CDR3 DNA
TRBV27	TRBD1	TRBJ2-1	NA	14	CASGLDRSYNEQFF	TGTGCCAGCGGATTGGACAGGTCCTACAATGAGCAGTTCTTC
TRBV28	NA	TRBJ2-4	many	12	CASSYIRGIQYF	TGTGCCAGCAGTTACATTCGGGGCATTCAGTACTTC
TRBV27	NA	TRBJ1-5	few	14	CASSFGRGSQPQHF	TGTGCCAGCAGTTTCGGCAGGGGTAGTCAGCCCCAGCATTTT
TRBV28	NA	TRBJ2-3	NA	18	CASSPLRGERKGRNTQYF	TGTGCCAGCAGTCCCCTGAGGGGCGAGCGTAAGGGACGAAATACGCAGTATTTT
TRBV5-1	TRBD2	TRBJ2-3	NA	17	CASSSPSVAGGIDTQYF	TGCGCCAGCAGCTCCCCCTCGGTAGCGGGGGGCATCGATACGCAGTATTTT
TRBV20-1	TRBD2	TRBJ2-7	NA	14	CSASRTSGSYEQYF	TGCAGTGCTTCCCGGACTAGCGGCTCCTACGAGCAGTACTTC
TRBV29-1	NA	TRBJ2-1	many	15	CSGGSRDRSYNEQFF	TGCAGCGGGGGGTCAAGGGATCGCTCCTACAATGAGCAGTTCTTC
TRBV18	NA	TRBJ2-2	NA	12	CASSPIQEALFF	TGTGCCAGCTCACCGATCCAGGAGGCGCTGTTTTTT
TRBV5-4	TRBD2	TRBJ2-3	many	16	CASSVRTSGFTDTQYF	TGTGCCAGCAGCGTCCGGACTAGCGGGTTCACAGATACGCAGTATTTT
TRBV7-3	TRBD1	TRBJ1-3	NA	22	CASSPLPEPGQGRDGSRNTIYF	TGTGCCAGCAGCCCCCTACCCGAACCGGGACAGGGTAGAGATGGGAGTAGAAACACCATATATTTT
TRBV12-3/TRBV12-4	NA	TRBJ1-5	few	14	CASSSGQLSQPQHF	TGTGCCAGCAGTTCCGGACAGTTGAGTCAGCCCCAGCATTTT
TRBV5-4	NA	TRBJ2-7	NA	14	CASRHDRLPYEQYF	TGTGCCAGCAGGCATGACAGGTTACCCTACGAGCAGTACTTC
TRBV7-2	NA	TRBJ1-1	many	14	CASSLYPSNTEAFF	TGTGCCAGCAGCTTATATCCCAGTAACACTGAAGCTTTCTTT
TRBV20-1	NA	TRBJ2-7	many	14	CSARPGQRAYEQYF	TGCAGTGCCCGACCGGGGCAGAGGGCCTACGAGCAGTACTTC
TRBV10-3	TRBD1	TRBJ1-2	NA	15	CAINRQGADLYGYTF	TGTGCCATCAATAGACAGGGGGCGGATTTATATGGCTACACCTTC
TRBV4-3	TRBD1	TRBJ1-2	few	15	CASSQRGGRGYGYTF	TGCGCCAGCAGCCAGCGAGGGGGCCGGGGCTATGGCTACACCTTC
TRBV28	NA	TRBJ2-5	NA	14	CASPPPDRRETQYF	TGTGCCAGCCCCCCCCCCGACAGAAGGGAGACCCAGTACTTC
TRBV13	TRBD2	TRBJ2-7	NA	17	CASSPLGRGARSYEQYF	TGTGCCAGCAGCCCCCTCGGGAGGGGCGCTCGCTCCTACGAGCAGTACTTC
TRBV4-3	NA	TRBJ1-6	few	16	CASSQDPSSYNSPLHF	TGCGCCAGCAGCCAAGATCCGAGCTCCTATAATTCACCCCTCCACTTT
TRBV28	TRBD2	TRBJ2-7	NA	16	CASRTTSGGSPYEQYF	TGTGCCAGCAGGACGACTTCGGGGGGATCCCCCTACGAGCAGTACTTC
TRBV6-1	NA	TRBJ1-1	NA	14	CASSDLFSGTEAFF	TGTGCCAGCAGTGACCTTTTCTCGGGCACTGAAGCTTTCTTT
TRBV6-5	NA	TRBJ2-1	many	16	CASSSLGGSSYNEQFF	TGTGCCAGCAGTTCTTTGGGGGGAAGCTCCTACAATGAGCAGTTCTTC
TRBV6-2/TRBV6-3	NA	TRBJ1-1	many	14	CASTLNRGWTEAFF	TGTGCCAGCACTCTAAATAGGGGCTGGACTGAAGCTTTCTTT
TRBV29-1	NA	TRBJ2-3	NA	16	CSVGPHVETQRDTQYF	TGCAGCGTTGGGCCCCACGTTGAGACACAGAGGGATACGCAGTATTTT
TRBV6-5	NA	TRBJ1-2	few	14	CASSYEGFDYGYTF	TGTGCCAGCAGTTACGAGGGGTTCGACTATGGCTACACCTTC
TRBV7-9	NA	TRBJ1-1	NA	14	CASSIKTGYTEAFF	TGTGCCAGCAGCATCAAAACAGGGTACACTGAAGCTTTCTTT
TRBV7-9	NA	TRBJ1-1	many	18	CASSLPGQELLMNTEAFF	TGTGCCAGCAGCTTGCCGGGACAAGAATTGCTCATGAACACTGAAGCTTTCTTT
TRBV20-1	NA	TRBJ2-3	many	12	CSAKDSTDTQYF	TGCAGTGCCAAGGACAGCACAGATACGCAGTATTTT
TRBV12-3/TRBV12-4	NA	TRBJ2-7	NA	15	CASSLAEALSYEQYF	TGTGCCAGCAGTTTAGCGGAAGCACTATCCTACGAGCAGTACTTC
TRBV29-1	TRBD1	TRBJ1-2	few	12	CSGAGTGNGYTF	TGCAGCGGAGCCGGGACAGGAAACGGCTACACCTTC
TRBV14	TRBD1	TRBJ1-1	many	15	CASSWDSFMNTEAFF	TGTGCCAGCAGCTGGGACAGCTTCATGAACACTGAAGCTTTCTTT
TRBV2	NA	TRBJ2-7	many	11	CASSYDYEQYF	TGTGCCAGCAGCTACGATTACGAGCAGTACTTC
TRBV3-1	NA	TRBJ1-6	few	15	CASSQDSGRYSPLHF	TGTGCCAGCAGCCAAGATTCGGGGCGCTATTCACCCCTCCACTTT
TRBV12-3/TRBV12-4	NA	TRBJ1-2	many	13	CASSSWAGNGYTF	TGTGCCAGCAGTTCGTGGGCAGGGAATGGCTACACCTTC
TRBV29-1	NA	TRBJ2-3	NA	16	CSVEERSRGRKDTQYF	TGCAGCGTTGAAGAACGCAGTCGGGGGCGGAAAGATACGCAGTATTTT
TRBV7-8	NA	TRBJ2-1	few	12	CASSSVRPEQFF	TGTGCCAGCAGCTCGGTACGGCCAGAGCAGTTCTTC
TRBV5-4	TRBD2	TRBJ2-5	NA	16	CASSSLAGRGQETQYF	TGTGCCAGCAGCTCTCTAGCGGGGAGGGGTCAAGAGACCCAGTACTTC
TRBV29-1	NA	TRBJ1-2	many	15	CSVEDAQQGGYGYTF	TGCAGCGTTGAAGATGCCCAACAGGGAGGCTATGGCTACACCTTC
TRBV29-1	NA	TRBJ2-7	few	13	CSVQTPDGYEQYF	TGCAGCGTACAAACTCCCGACGGCTACGAGCAGTACTTC
TRBV30	NA	TRBJ2-3	many	14	CACRAGAGTDTQYF	TGTGCCTGTCGCGCTGGGGCGGGTACAGATACGCAGTATTTT
TRBV4-1	NA	TRBJ2-7	NA	15	CASSQDPAGAYEQYF	TGCGCCAGCAGCCAAGATCCGGCAGGGGCCTACGAGCAGTACTTC
TRBV6-2/TRBV6-3	NA	TRBJ1-1	many	11	CASSPGTEAFF	TGTGCCAGCAGTCCGGGCACTGAAGCTTTCTTT
TRBV6-5	NA	TRBJ2-7	NA	13	CASSSTHSYEQYF	TGTGCCAGCAGTTCCACCCATTCCTACGAGCAGTACTTC
TRBV27	TRBD1	TRBJ1-5	few	16	CASRKSQGAKSQPQHF	TGTGCCAGCAGGAAGTCACAGGGGGCGAAAAGTCAGCCCCAGCATTTT
TRBV28	NA	TRBJ2-7	NA	12	CASIGRAYEQYF	TGTGCCAGCATTGGCCGCGCCTACGAGCAGTACTTC
TRBV29-1	NA	TRBJ1-1	NA	13	CSGYRVRDTEAFF	TGCAGCGGGTACAGGGTTCGGGACACTGAAGCTTTCTTT